These 23 T cell receptor beta chains came from one sample sequenced in a study of blood T cells in healthy people across ages. Using a J-beta primer mix together with a sample-barcoded 5' primer, a second PCR was run for roughly 7 to 12 cycles. Each CDR3 protein is one row after TCRdb ran MiXCR on the 5' RACE reads. The top ten hold roughly 20% of the sample, which has 700,000 to 800,000 distinct CDR3 sequences, roughly 47% seen once. Sequenced: blood. The receptors derive from a woman in her sixties in good health.

This clonotype has only a few counts. The CDR3 DNA reads as TGTGCCAGCAGCTATCCGGGATCCCCGGACACTGAAGCTTTCTTT. Its protein is CASSYPGSPDTEAFF. This chain uses TRBV7-9 with TRBJ1-1; unclear D gene. Trimming removed 4 bases at V and 3 bases at J, with 15 bases between. Germline V gene data show CDR1 as SEHNR and CDR2 as FQNEAQ (reference sequence). The CDR3 sequence is 15 residues long.

Only a few counts were recorded for this clonotype. V and J are TRBV20-1 and TRBJ2-1; D ambiguous. TRBJ2-7 matches the DNA end more closely, so the J call is doubtful. Germline CDR1 and CDR2: DFQATT and SNEGSKA (reference sequence). CDR3 size: 11 residues. The CDR3 nucleotides are TGCAGTGCCACTACTTACAATGAGCAGTACTTC. This translates into CSATTYNEQYF.

The chain combines TRBV7-8 with TRBJ1-4; 7 bases are a match to TRBD1. Germline V lookup: CDR1 SGHVS, CDR2 FQNEAQ. This CDR3 spans 16 amino acids. After removal of 5 bases from V and 0 bases from J, the junction contained 6 bases not matched to a gene. The DNA for the CDR3 is TGTGCCAGCAGCGCCGACAGGGCTGCAACTAATGAAAAACTGTTTTTT. It translates to CASSADRAATNEKLFF.

V is TRBV12-3 or TRBV12-4 and J is TRBJ1-2; unclear D gene. The germline V and J ends were trimmed by 7 bases and 4 bases, with 10 bases remaining between them. This CDR3 has 12 amino acids. CDR3 sequence (DNA): TGTGCCAGCAACGGACCGTTCTATGGCTACACCTTC. Translating gives CASNGPFYGYTF.

V is TRBV20-1 and J is TRBJ2-1; perhaps TRBD2 as D (5 bases). This CDR3 comprises 10 residues. CDR1 is DFQATT, CDR2 SNEGSKA, per germline (reference sequence). Trimming pared 4 bases from V and 13 bases from J, leaving 11 bases between. The CDR3 nucleotides read TGCAGTGCTAATAGGGAGACCCAGTTCTTC. The encoded protein is CSANRETQFF.

This chain joins TRBV28 and TRBJ1-5, with a weak D call TRBD1 (6 bases). V was trimmed by 3 bases and J by 6 bases, leaving 15 bases between them. This CDR3 is 15 amino acids long. Germline V lookup: CDR1 MDHEN, CDR2 SYDVKM. The CDR3 DNA sequence: TGTGCCAGCAGTTTGGGGGGGGGGGCTAGTCAGCCCCAGCATTTT. Residues: CASSLGGGASQPQHF.

This clonotype was seen at least ten times. The chain joins TRBV5-4 to TRBJ2-5; a possible D gene is TRBD1 (5 bases). Trimming pared 0 bases from V and 5 bases from J, leaving 11 bases between. Per germline, CDR1 SGHNT and CDR2 YYREEE (reference sequence). The CDR3 extends over 14 amino acids. CDR3 sequence reads: CASSLEGRQETQYF. The CDR3 DNA follows: TGTGCCAGCAGCTTGGAGGGGCGTCAGGAGACCCAGTACTTC.

The CDR3 DNA reads TGTGCCAGCAGCCCACCGACAGGGATGGAGACCCAGTACTTC. It codes for CASSPPTGMETQYF. The genes are TRBV7-9 and TRBJ2-5; 7 bases align to TRBD1. The CDR3 length is 14 residues. Per germline, CDR1 SEHNR and CDR2 FQNEAQ (reference sequence). The junction had 8 bases not matched to a gene; V was cut back by 5 bases and J by 5 bases.

A few counts support this clonotype. CDR3 loop: CASSKGHNGPEQFF. DNA for the CDR3: TGTGCCAGCAGCAAAGGGCATAATGGGCCCGAGCAGTTCTTC. The chain is built from TRBV21-1 and TRBJ2-1; the table's TRBD2 call for D was not verified on the DNA. TRBV21-1 corresponds to a pseudogene. The length of the CDR3 is 14 residues.

This clonotype turned up a few times. The chain links TRBV6-5 to TRBJ2-1, with a tentative D call TRBD2 (6 bases). There are 13 residues in the CDR3. The V and J ends lost 2 bases and 9 bases respectively, with 11 bases between them. The germline V gene has CDR1 MNHEY and CDR2 SVGAGI. The CDR3 sequence is CASSYRLVSEQFF. The CDR3 DNA reads TGTGCCAGCAGTTACCGACTAGTGTCTGAGCAGTTCTTC.

V and J are TRBV18 and TRBJ2-7, with 10 bases matching TRBD2. CDR1 and CDR2 (germline): KGHSH, LQKENI. The CDR3 sequence is 16 residues long. The trim removed 3 bases at V and 2 bases at J, leaving 7 bases unmatched. For the CDR3, the DNA is TGTGCCAGCTCACCCCTAGCGGGAGCGGGAACCTACGAGCAGTACTTC. This codes for CASSPLAGAGTYEQYF. Complete variable domain (other parts from reference TRBV18 and TRBJ2-7): NAGVMQNPRHLVRRRGQEARLRCSPMKGHSHVYWYRQLPEEGLKFMVYLQKENIIDESGMPKERFSAEFPKEGPSILRIQQVVRGDSAAYFCASSPLAGAGTYEQYFGPGTRLTVT.

This clonotype has at least ten counts. This chain uses TRBV18 with TRBJ1-6; D is undetermined. Germline CDR1 KGHSH, CDR2 LQKENI. The CDR3 consists of 12 residues. V dropped 4 bases and J dropped 7 bases, with 5 bases sitting between them. CDR3 in amino acids: CASSQPNSPLHF. CDR3 coding DNA: TGTGCCAGCTCACAACCCAATTCACCCCTCCACTTT.

The chain links TRBV29-1 to TRBJ2-5, with D perhaps TRBD2 (6 bases). Deletions cut 6 bases from V and 4 bases from J, with 15 bases between. CDR1 and CDR2 (germline): SQVTM, ANQGSEA. This CDR3 spans 13 amino acids. CDR3 sequence reads: CSVDGRGGETQYF. The CDR3 DNA is TGCAGCGTCGATGGACGGGGAGGAGAGACCCAGTACTTC.

This clonotype was counted between two and nine times. J is TRBJ2-5 and V is TRBV29-1; D is tentatively TRBD1 or TRBD2 (7 bases each). Trimming left V 1 base short and J 11 bases short, with 17 bases between. Germline V gene lookup returns CDR1 SQVTM and CDR2 ANQGSEA. CDR3 length equals 13 residues. The CDR3 sequence is CSVEAAGQNEQYF. The DNA for the CDR3 is TGCAGCGTTGAAGCAGCGGGACAGAATGAGCAGTACTTC.

The rearrangement joins TRBV7-3 to TRBJ2-3; no definite D call. Trimming pared 5 bases from V and 4 bases from J, leaving 10 bases between. Germline assignment: CDR1 SGHTA and CDR2 FQGTGA. This CDR3 has 13 residues. The CDR3 DNA reads as TGTGCCAGCAGCGGATATGGGGCAGATACGCAGTATTTT. This gives the protein CASSGYGADTQYF.

A few counts support this clonotype. This chain links TRBV20-1 with TRBJ2-1, with TRBD1 as a possible D gene (5 bases). Trimming took off 5 bases at V and 0 bases at J, with 11 bases between the two ends. The CDR3 has 14 amino acids. In germline, CDR1 is DFQATT, CDR2 SNEGSKA (reference sequence). Here the CDR3 reads CSAWGPSSYNEQFF. The CDR3 nucleotides are TGCAGTGCTTGGGGCCCAAGCTCCTACAATGAGCAGTTCTTC.

V is TRBV7-2 and J is TRBJ2-7, with a tentative D call TRBD2 (6 bases). Germline V CDR1 and CDR2: SGHTA, FQGNSA. Trimming pared 5 bases from V and 0 bases from J, leaving 14 bases between. The CDR3 sequence is 15 residues long. CDR3 in amino acids: CASSPVSGFSYEQYF. CDR3 nucleotide sequence: TGTGCCAGCAGCCCCGTAAGCGGGTTCTCCTACGAGCAGTACTTC.

The chain links TRBV20-1 to TRBJ2-1; the D call may be TRBD1 or TRBD2 (6 bases each). Looked up from germline, CDR1 is DFQATT and CDR2 is SNEGSKA (reference sequence). V lost 6 bases and J 4 bases, leaving 16 bases between the germline ends. This CDR3 is 14 amino acids long. The CDR3 nucleotides read TGCAGTGCCCCCCCCGGGGGCCTTTACAATGAGCAGTTCTTC. Encoded protein: CSAPPGGLYNEQFF.

The rearrangement links TRBV25-1 to TRBJ1-2, with TRBD1 matching over 7 bases. V lost 1 base and J lost 8; bases outside the gene matches: 7. The CDR3 extends over 14 amino acids. Germline V gene lookup returns CDR1 MGHDK and CDR2 SYGVNS. DNA for the CDR3: TGTGCCAGCAGTGAATCTCGGGGAGGGGGCGGCTACACCTTC. This sequence encodes CASSESRGGGGYTF.

The sample holds a few counts of this clonotype. The V gene is TRBV20-1, the J gene TRBJ2-7, with 9 bases identical to TRBD1. Germline V lookup: CDR1 DFQATT, CDR2 SNEGSKA (reference sequence). This CDR3 comprises 14 residues. V trimming: 3 bases; J trimming: 3 bases; junction bases outside the gene matches: 6. In DNA form, the CDR3 reads TGCAGTGCTAGGGTGGACAGGGGCGGCTACGAGCAGTACTTC. Translating gives CSARVDRGGYEQYF.

V is TRBV20-1 and J is TRBJ2-1, with 9 bases aligning to TRBD2. This CDR3 is 14 amino acids long. The germline V gene has CDR1 DFQATT and CDR2 SNEGSKA (reference sequence). V was pared by 1 base and J by 5 bases, with 3 bases of the junction left unmatched. The CDR3 sequence: CSARGSSGNNEQFF. As DNA, the CDR3 is TGCAGTGCTAGAGGATCTAGCGGGAACAATGAGCAGTTCTTC.

This sequence joins TRBV7-9 and TRBJ2-1, with TRBD1 as a possible D gene (5 bases). There are 15 residues in the CDR3. The V gene's germline CDR1 is SEHNR and CDR2 FQNEAQ (reference sequence). The V end lost 4 bases, the J end lost 0 bases, and 10 bases lay between the germline ends. The CDR3 is CASSSDGHSYNEQFF. Here the CDR3 DNA reads TGTGCCAGCAGCTCGGACGGACACTCCTACAATGAGCAGTTCTTC. The full variable domain, in which reference TRBV7-9 and TRBJ2-1 provide the parts outside the CDR3, is DTGVSQNPRHKITKRGQNVTFRCDPISEHNRLYWYRQTLGQGPEFLTYFQNEAQLEKSRLLSDRFSAERPKGSFSTLEIQRTEQGDSAMYLCASSSDGHSYNEQFFGPGTRLTVL.

Turning to this clonotype: This may be a read error: a much more frequent sequence differs by one nucleotide. The V and J genes are TRBV12-3 or TRBV12-4 and TRBJ2-3; a weak D match, TRBD2 (6 bases). With 3 bases removed from V and 6 bases from J, the gap between germline ends came to 16 bases. The CDR3 consists of 15 residues. DNA of the CDR3: TGTGCCAGCAGTTTTGGGCTAGTGGGAGGCGATACGCAGTATTTT. This translates into CASSFGLVGGDTQYF.